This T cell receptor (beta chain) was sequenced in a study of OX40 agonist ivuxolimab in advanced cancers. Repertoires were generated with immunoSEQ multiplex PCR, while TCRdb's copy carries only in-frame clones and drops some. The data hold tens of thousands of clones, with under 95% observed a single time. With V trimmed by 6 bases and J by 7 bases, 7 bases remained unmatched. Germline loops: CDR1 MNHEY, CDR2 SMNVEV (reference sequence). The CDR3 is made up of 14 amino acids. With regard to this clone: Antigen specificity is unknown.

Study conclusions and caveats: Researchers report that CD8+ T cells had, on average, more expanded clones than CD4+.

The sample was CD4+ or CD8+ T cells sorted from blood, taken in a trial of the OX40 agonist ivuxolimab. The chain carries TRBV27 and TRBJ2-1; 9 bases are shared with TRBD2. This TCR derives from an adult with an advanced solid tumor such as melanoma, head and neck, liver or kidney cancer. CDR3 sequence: CASRNPGLANEQFF. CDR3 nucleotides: TGTGCCAGCAGAAATCCGGGACTAGCAAATGAGCAGTTCTTC.